The present TCR beta chain was sequenced within a study of neurological immune-mediated disorders. Study background: Secondary progressive disease was present in 3, and relapsing-remitting disease in around 31, of the approximately 35 multiple sclerosis patients. Notes on the study in general: The most TCR clonal expansion was seen in HTLV-1-associated myelopathy, whereas the least was seen in multiple sclerosis, below the level in healthy controls.

The CDR3 is 12 residues long. V was trimmed by 3 bases and J by 9 bases, leaving 9 bases between them. The germline V gene has CDR1 DFQATT and CDR2 SNEGSKA (reference sequence). TCRdb re-analysed the 5' RACE reads in MiXCR, keeping a single row per CDR3 protein. Seen here are about 120,000 distinct CDR3 sequences, roughly 3.2% observed once, and the top ten hold 1.3%. Unsorted libraries were prepared from 2 million PBMCs that had been stored at -80 C. This clonotype was counted only a few times. Its specificity is unknown. This TCR came from a woman aged 25 to 39 with multiple sclerosis. Sequencing was performed on PBMCs. The chain recombines TRBV20-1 with TRBJ1-6; the D gene is possibly TRBD1 (6 bases). Here the CDR3 reads CSARTGTSPLHF. The CDR3 coding sequence is TGCAGTGCTAGGACAGGAACTTCACCCCTCCACTTT.